Below, 18 T cell receptor beta chains from the same sample are listed, as sequenced in a study of identical twins (TCRdb year 2016). Libraries came from 5' RACE. Instrument on record: Illumina HiSeq 2000. TCRdb reprocessed the public reads (quality trimming at Q25 with fastp, clone calling with MiXCR) and kept in-frame beta chains. A single entry per CDR3 protein holds the most common genes and DNA from its merged rows. The sample table shows 210,000 or so distinct CDR3 sequences, and roughly 15% are seen once. In total, the top ten clones hold 35% to 45% of the sample. This same sample was also taken into another study, of T cells expressing NK-cell markers.

The sequenced material came from CD8+ T cells sorted from blood. The receptor source for this set is a woman between 18 and 29 years old in good health.

This clonotype was recorded a few times. The CDR3 DNA follows: TGCGCCAGCAGCTTGATCCCCGCGGGGGTAGTAGCGCACGGCAATGAGCAGTTCTTC. It specifies CASSLIPAGVVAHGNEQFF. The chain carries TRBV5-1 and TRBJ2-1, with 7 positions matching TRBD2. The CDR3 contains 19 residues. With 1 base clipped from V and 6 bases from J, the junction kept 19 bases outside the gene matches. Germline V CDR1 and CDR2: SGHRS, YFSETQ.

This rearrangement joins TRBV4-1 to TRBJ1-1; unclear D gene. Per germline, CDR1 MGHRA and CDR2 YSYEKL. Trimming took off 0 bases at V and 6 bases at J, with 14 bases between the two ends. The CDR3 runs 15 residues. The CDR3: CASSQENLGKAEAFF. In nucleotides, the CDR3 is TGCGCCAGCAGCCAAGAGAATCTGGGGAAAGCTGAAGCTTTCTTT.

This chain uses TRBV7-2 with TRBJ2-1, with D uncertain. Trimming shortened V by 3 bases and J by 5 bases, and 8 bases separated the two germline ends. The germline gives CDR1 SGHTA, CDR2 FQGNSA. The CDR3 is made up of 13 amino acids. CDR3 bases: TGTGCCAGCAGCTTGCTAGAGAACAATGAGCAGTTCTTC. It specifies CASSLLENNEQFF.

This clonotype occurred a few times. The rearrangement links TRBV9 to TRBJ2-7; possibly TRBD1 for D (7 bases). The length of the CDR3 is 16 residues. Trimming cost V 4 bases and J 2 bases, with 19 bases left between them. The germline CDR1 and CDR2 sequences are SGDLS and YYNGEE. CDR3: CASSLSEGAFTYEQYF. The CDR3 DNA reads as TGTGCCAGCAGCCTATCGGAGGGGGCCTTTACCTACGAGCAGTACTTC.

This CDR3 reads CASSPRQPLSYEQYF. CDR3 sequence (DNA): TGTGCCAGCAGTCCCCGGCAGCCACTCTCCTACGAGCAGTACTTC. This chain connects TRBV27 to TRBJ2-7, with unresolved D. The CDR3 has 15 residues. From germline, CDR1 is MNHEY and CDR2 SMNVEV (reference sequence). With 5 bases removed from V and 0 bases from J, the gap between germline ends came to 14 bases.

This chain connects TRBV9 to TRBJ2-7; TRBD1 is a possible D gene (6 bases). Trimming pared 5 bases from V and 4 bases from J, leaving 19 bases between. The CDR3 is made up of 15 amino acids. The germline V gene has CDR1 SGDLS and CDR2 YYNGEE. CDR3 in DNA: TGTGCCAGCAGTACAACAGGGAACTCGAATTACGAGCAGTACTTC. Translation: CASSTTGNSNYEQYF.

This clonotype appeared many times. The chain joins TRBV29-1 to TRBJ2-1, with TRBD1 identical over 8 bases. This CDR3 is 15 amino acids long. Trimming removed 4 bases from V and 4 bases from J; junction bases left unmatched: 9. Germline V CDR1 and CDR2: SQVTM, ANQGSEA. The chain's CDR3 is CSVAFPGQDYNEQFF. The CDR3 coding sequence is TGCAGCGTTGCCTTCCCGGGACAGGATTACAATGAGCAGTTCTTC.

CDR3 region: CSVELVDTGRPNTEAFF. The CDR3 DNA is TGCAGCGTTGAATTAGTTGACACGGGACGGCCGAACACTGAAGCTTTCTTT. The chain couples TRBV29-1 to TRBJ1-1; tentative D call: TRBD1 (5 bases). This CDR3 comprises 17 residues. Germline CDR1 is SQVTM and CDR2 is ANQGSEA. Trimming took 2 bases from V and 1 from J, leaving 20 bases between them.

This clonotype was seen more than once but under ten times. The chain links TRBV29-1 to TRBJ2-3; the match to TRBD1 covers 7 bases. The CDR3 is 12 residues long. Germline V gene data show CDR1 as SQVTM and CDR2 as ANQGSEA. Trimming took 7 bases from V and 2 from J; bases not matched to a gene: 3. The CDR3 here is CSATGTTDTQYF. CDR3 nucleotides: TGCAGCGCGACAGGGACCACAGATACGCAGTATTTT.

This chain uses TRBV9 with TRBJ2-1; TRBD1 is a possible D gene (6 bases). Germline V gene lookup returns CDR1 SGDLS and CDR2 YYNGEE. V gave up 2 bases and J gave up 13 bases, with 16 bases separating them. This CDR3 contains 13 residues. The CDR3 protein is CASSVGAYLPQFF. In nucleotides, the CDR3 is TGTGCCAGCAGCGTGGGGGCCTACCTCCCCCAGTTCTTC.

The rearrangement links TRBV6-2 or TRBV6-3 to TRBJ2-7; a possible D gene is TRBD2 (5 bases). V lost 3 bases and J lost 2, with 14 bases in between. The CDR3 is 15 amino acids. Germline lookup yields CDR1 MNHEY and CDR2 SVGEGT. CDR3 nucleotide sequence: TGTGCCAGCAGTTATTACCCGGGAATTACCTACGAGCAGTACTTC. Translating it yields CASSYYPGITYEQYF.

This clonotype was picked up a small number of times. The rearrangement uses TRBV3-1 and TRBJ2-1; 9 bases are shared with TRBD2. In germline, CDR1 is LGHDT, CDR2 YNNKEL (reference sequence). The CDR3 sequence is 15 residues long. V gave up 2 bases and J gave up 3 bases; unmatched junction bases: 2. The CDR3 DNA is TGTGCCAGCAGCCAACTAGCGGGACTCTACAATGAGCAGTTCTTC. It specifies CASSQLAGLYNEQFF.

A few counts support this clonotype. The chain links TRBV19 to TRBJ1-2; perhaps TRBD1 as D (5 bases). V was shortened by 6 bases and J by 8 bases, with 10 bases between the two germline ends. The CDR3 covers 11 residues. The V gene's germline CDR1 is LNHDA and CDR2 SQIVND (reference sequence). This CDR3 is CASRVQGGYTF. In nucleotides, the CDR3 is TGTGCCAGTAGAGTCCAGGGCGGCTACACCTTC.

This clonotype was seen a handful of times. The rearrangement uses TRBV12-3 or TRBV12-4 and TRBJ2-7; unclear D gene. The V end was cut by 3 bases, the J end by 2 bases, with 8 bases between. The CDR3 has 13 residues. The CDR3, as DNA: TGTGCCAGCAGTTTCGCCACGGCCTACGAGCAGTACTTC. This gives the protein CASSFATAYEQYF.

The genes are TRBV27 and TRBJ2-7; possibly TRBD1 or TRBD2 for D (5 bases each). Germline V gene data show CDR1 as MNHEY and CDR2 as SMNVEV (reference sequence). Trimming cost V 3 bases and J 2 bases, with 17 bases left between them. The CDR3 runs 16 residues. As DNA, the CDR3 is TGTGCCAGCAGTTTTTTGTCGGGGCAGGGTACCTACGAGCAGTACTTC. This sequence encodes CASSFLSGQGTYEQYF.

The gene calls are TRBV12-3 or TRBV12-4 and TRBJ2-5; the D gene could be TRBD1 or TRBD2 (5 bases each). V lost 1 base, J lost 4 bases, and 10 bases lay in between. The CDR3 length is 14 residues. The CDR3 DNA follows: TGTGCCAGCAGTTTAGGGGGCGCGGGAGAGACCCAGTACTTC. Residues: CASSLGGAGETQYF.

This chain connects TRBV2 to TRBJ2-1; 9 bases align to TRBD2. CDR1 and CDR2 from the germline V gene are SNHLY and FYNNEI. The junction had 14 bases not matched to a gene; V was cut back by 4 bases and J by 7 bases. The CDR3 runs 17 residues. The CDR3 DNA reads as TGTGCCAGCAGTGCACGAGCGGGAGGACGGTATGGGAATGAGCAGTTCTTC. It is translated as CASSARAGGRYGNEQFF.

This clonotype was picked up a small number of times. The V call is TRBV2, the J call TRBJ2-7; 9 bases line up with TRBD1. Germline lookup yields CDR1 SNHLY and CDR2 FYNNEI. J lost 2 bases, V lost 3 bases, and 8 bases had no gene match. The CDR3 consists of 16 residues. CDR3 amino acids: CASSEAGTGSTYEQYF. Here the CDR3 DNA reads TGTGCCAGCAGTGAGGCTGGGACAGGGTCCACCTACGAGCAGTACTTC.